This TCR beta chain derives from a study of T cell responses to AZD1222 COVID-19 vaccine (dated by TCRdb to about 2021). With regard to the full study: A total of around 240 trial participants underwent TCR sequencing, of whom about 200 had received two doses of AZD1222 and roughly 26 had received two doses of the MenACWY control vaccine. Trial participants were enrolled by age into subgroups of 18-55, 56-69 and 70-plus years, and around 150, 28 and 57 TCR-sequenced participants, respectively, were included in these subgroups. Overall results and qualifications from the work: Vaccine-associated CD4 TCRs spanned the whole spike protein, with dominant responses in regions 160-218 and 743-854. Reportedly, almost half of the unique spike-specific TCRs recognized epitopes lying outside the regions that are mutated in the B.1.351 and B.1.1.7 variants. Participants were mostly white British, with more females than males. The authors suggested clonal diversity may have been underestimated. No day 14 peak-response samples were available, so repertoires were characterized only after the peak T cell response. After two AZD1222 doses, both the breadth and the depth of spike-specific TCRs were significantly higher than at day 0 and than in MenACWY recipients. The 56-69-year group was small, and its depth increase did not reach significance, likely because of low power. Conclusions about previously exposed vaccinees were limited because only a handful of AZD1222 recipients were SARS-CoV-2 seropositive at baseline.

V drops 0 bases and J drops 7 bases, leaving 6 bases in between. The CDR3 sequence holds 12 residues, the cysteine and phenylalanine included. The CDR3 DNA has 36 bases and is translated from base 1. Sequences SGHTA (CDR1) and FQGNSA (CDR2) are obtained from the germline V gene. The CDR3 regions of human TCRbeta chains were analyzed by immunosequencing. The source study handled its data this way. Repertoire TCRs were checked for matches against a reference library of SARS-CoV-2-specific TCRs that had been generated using the MIRA antigen-specificity platform. Breadth meant the fraction of unique TCRs that were SARS-CoV-2-associated, whereas depth meant the fraction of total T cells that were SARS-CoV-2-associated. Using the MIRA data, each spike-specific TCR was assigned both to the spike region to which the TCR was reactive and to a CD4 or CD8 class. Log10-transformed breadth and depth values were compared by one-way ANOVA with Sidak's multiple comparisons tests. Drawn from immuneACCESS, this table holds only the in-frame rearrangements with V and J called that TCRdb kept. Clones are partly lost; checked studies trace under half to an unresolved V gene and leave the rest unexplained. For V, J and clone size, that table is used; D and trimming come from the DNA. The sample data list 80,000 or so clones, and about 80% of these were observed just once. 27% of the sample comes from the top ten.

The time point label, as the study defines it: about 28 days (+/-7) after the second vaccine dose. What the treatment or condition label conveys for this sample: meningococcal conjugate vaccine given as trial control. Vaccinee samples came from UK trials COV001 and COV002, including a single-blind randomized controlled phase 2/3 trial of AZD1222 (ChAdOx1 nCoV-19) in healthy adults. For TCRbeta chain sequencing, PBMC samples were collected from trial participants at day 0 and at day 28 after the second dose. Points on this clone: This receptor's antigen is unknown. Qualities for individual bases were not recorded, and no much larger clone is one base off.

This clonotype originated in an adult who received the MenACWY meningococcal vaccine as a control. This receptor chain uses TRBV7-2 and TRBJ1-1; no D gene call is confident. The starting material was peripheral blood, obtained 28 days after the second dose of the MenACWY control vaccine. The CDR3 protein: CASSLAQHEAFF. The DNA sequence reads TGTGCCAGCAGCTTAGCTCAGCATGAAGCTTTCTTT.